Below are 14 T cell receptor beta chains sequenced from a single sample in a study of blood T cell repertoires in COVID-19. The protocol was immunoSEQ multiplex PCR, while the TCRdb copy is restricted to in-frame clones and leaves out a portion. The sample holds 85,000 to 90,000 clones, 70% to 85% seen once. What was sequenced was peripheral blood. All receptors come from a man in his 70s with acute or convalescent COVID-19.

This clone was counted only a few times. This chain connects TRBV5-4 to TRBJ1-6; 8 bases agree with TRBD1. The V gene's germline CDR1 is SGHNT and CDR2 YYREEE (reference sequence). Unmatched junction bases numbered 4, after V lost 4 bases and J lost 10 bases. The CDR3 covers 13 residues. The CDR3 reads CASSPPGGSPLHF. The CDR3 DNA reads TGTGCCAGCAGCCCCCCAGGGGGCTCACCCCTCCACTTT. The full variable domain, with the rest looked up from reference TRBV5-4 and TRBJ1-6, is ETGVTQSPTHLIKTRGQQVTLRCSSQSGHNTVSWYQQALGQGPQFIFQYYREEENGRGNFPPRFSGLQFPNYSSELNVNALELDDSALYLCASSPPGGSPLHFGNGTRLTVT.

A single count supports this clone. One end of the junction fails to match germline, which may point to a read error. V is TRBV3-1 (or the pseudogene TRBV3-2) and J is TRBJ2-3; the D gene is possibly TRBD1 (6 bases). This CDR3 region has 11 residues. CDR1 and CDR2 from the germline V gene are LGHDT and YNNKEL (reference sequence). CDR3 coding DNA: TGTGCCAGCACCTCGAGTGGGGGCCCAATTTTT. Translation gives CASTSSGGPIF.

The V call is TRBV3-1 (or the pseudogene TRBV3-2), the J call TRBJ2-7, with D maybe TRBD2 (6 bases). CDR1 and CDR2 (germline): LGHDT, YNNKEL (reference sequence). Trimming removed 4 bases from V and 7 bases from J, with 14 bases in between. The CDR3 loop spans 13 amino acids. As DNA, the CDR3 is TGTGCCAGCAGCCCCGGGGGTTCGGTTGAGCAGTACGTC. This codes for CASSPGGSVEQYV.

The J gene is TRBJ1-6, the V gene TRBV28, with 8 bases fitting TRBD1. The trim removed 4 bases at V and 13 bases at J, leaving 12 bases unmatched. Germline V CDR1 and CDR2: MDHEN, SYDVKM. This CDR3 has 15 residues. CDR3 coding DNA: TGTGCCAGCAGTTCATCCGGACAGGGCGTCAGGCCCCTCCACTTT. Its translation is CASSSSGQGVRPLHF.

The chain links TRBV27 to TRBJ1-2, with D perhaps TRBD1 (5 bases). CDR3 size: 15 residues. V gave up 1 base and J gave up 2 bases, with 11 bases separating them. Germline V gives CDR1 MNHEY, CDR2 SMNVEV (reference sequence). The CDR3 reads CASSLLGAQNYGYTF. The CDR3 region has the DNA TGTGCCAGCAGTTTATTAGGGGCACAGAACTATGGCTACACCTTC.

The chain combines TRBV20-1 with TRBJ2-3, with TRBD2 as a possible D gene (7 bases). The CDR3 extends over 11 amino acids. Per the germline V gene, CDR1 is DFQATT and CDR2 is SNEGSKA (reference sequence). V gave up 6 bases and J gave up 11 bases, with 15 bases separating them. The CDR3 sequence is CSALGGGKQYF. DNA for the CDR3: TGCAGTGCCCTAGGGGGGGGAAAGCAGTATTTT.

V is TRBV2 and J is TRBJ1-2; maybe TRBD1 (6 bases). The V end lost 3 bases, the J end lost 7 bases, and 9 bases lay between the germline ends. CDR1 and CDR2 (germline): SNHLY, FYNNEI. This CDR3 is built from 12 residues. This CDR3 reads CASSDTRGGYTF. The CDR3, as DNA: TGTGCCAGCAGTGATACCAGGGGTGGCTACACCTTC. Combining the CDR3 with reference TRBV2 and TRBJ1-2 gives the whole variable domain EPEVTQTPSHQVTQMGQEVILRCVPISNHLYFYWYRQILGQKVEFLVSFYNNEISEKSEIFDDQFSVERPDGSNFTLKIRSTKLEDSAMYFCASSDTRGGYTFGSGTRLTVV.

This clone is a singleton in its sample. This chain connects TRBV2 to TRBJ2-2, with 8 bases fitting TRBD1. Germline V CDR1 and CDR2: SNHLY, FYNNEI. V lost 10 bases to trimming and J lost 5 bases; unmatched junction nucleotides: 15. The CDR3 covers 16 residues. The CDR3 loop reads CATRSIGGQVTGELFF. CDR3 coding DNA: TGTGCCACCCGGAGTATAGGGGGACAGGTAACCGGGGAGCTGTTTTTT.

This clone occurred a few times. The chain joins TRBV11-2 to TRBJ1-2; D may be TRBD1 (6 bases). Germline V gene sequence: CDR1 SGHAT, CDR2 FQNNGV. Deletions cut 3 bases from V and 6 bases from J, with 11 bases between. The CDR3 totals 13 residues. The DNA for the CDR3 is TGTGCCAGCAGCTTCCTAGGGGGTAATGGCTACACCTTC. Protein product: CASSFLGGNGYTF.

This clone was picked up a small number of times. The chain is built from TRBV4-2 and TRBJ2-1, with 15 nucleotides matching TRBD2. Trimming at V came to 3 bases and at J to 8 bases, leaving 8 bases not matched to a gene. CDR3 length equals 17 residues. Germline assignment: CDR1 LGHNA and CDR2 YNFKEQ. The CDR3 loop reads CASSHRTSGGATDEQFF. CDR3 DNA: TGTGCCAGCAGCCACAGGACTAGCGGGGGGGCAACGGATGAGCAGTTCTTC.

This chain connects TRBV6-5 to TRBJ2-7; maybe TRBD1 (6 bases). The V gene's germline CDR1 is MNHEY and CDR2 SVGAGI. V was shortened by 10 bases and J by 2 bases, with 15 bases between the two germline ends. The CDR3 contains 13 residues. CDR3 DNA sequence: TGTGCCACCGGGACAAGTCCCACCTACGAGCAGTACTTC. Translation gives CATGTSPTYEQYF.

The chain couples TRBV28 to TRBJ1-5, with a possible D match to TRBD1 (5 bases). Between the trimmed V and J ends, which lost 6 bases and 0 bases, there was a span of 18 bases. This CDR3 is built from 17 residues. Germline V gene data show CDR1 as MDHEN and CDR2 as SYDVKM. The CDR3 region has the DNA TGTGCCAGCAGCCGGCAAGGGGTGGGGTATAGCAATCAGCCCCAGCATTTT. It encodes CASSRQGVGYSNQPQHF.

The V call is TRBV5-6, the J call TRBJ2-3; TRBD2 aligns across 8 bases. Looked up from germline, CDR1 is SGHDT and CDR2 is YYEEEE. The CDR3 loop spans 15 amino acids. Trimming cost V 1 base and J 0 bases; bases outside gene matches: 1. CDR3 sequence reads: CASSLRGGSTDTQYF. Here the CDR3 DNA reads TGTGCCAGCAGCTTGCGGGGGGGGAGCACAGATACGCAGTATTTT.

This chain links TRBV6-4 with TRBJ2-3; maybe TRBD2 (6 bases). CDR1 and CDR2 (germline): MRHNA, SNTAGT. V lost 4 bases to trimming and J lost 1 base, with 15 bases between them. The CDR3 runs to 16 residues. The CDR3, as DNA: TGTGCCAGCAGTGCGGGACTCCATCGGGGCACAGATACGCAGTATTTT. Protein sequence: CASSAGLHRGTDTQYF.